Each of the 22 T cell receptor beta chains below was sequenced from the same sample in a study of CD8 T cells in ankylosing spondylitis. Each CDR3 protein gets one entry after TCRdb re-called the 5' RACE reads with MiXCR. The sample lists tens of thousands of distinct CDR3 sequences, less than 3% occurring once. The sequencing sample was made of blood, either unsorted or a sorted T cell fraction (not recorded which). These receptors were taken from a male donor with ankylosing spondylitis or in good health (not recorded which).

This clonotype was detected ten times or more. V usage is TRBV9 and J usage is TRBJ1-5; the D gene is possibly TRBD1 (5 bases). The CDR3 consists of 15 residues. Trimming shortened V by 0 bases and J by 9 bases, and 16 bases separated the two germline ends. Germline values: CDR1 SGDLS, CDR2 YYNGEE. CDR3 in amino acids: CASSVEGTPWRPQHF. In nucleotides, the CDR3 is TGTGCCAGCAGCGTAGAGGGGACCCCCTGGCGGCCCCAGCATTTT.

This clonotype was seen repeatedly, ten times or more. The genes are TRBV6-7 and TRBJ2-1; the match to TRBD2 covers 11 bases. TRBV6-7 is filed as an ORF, its function uncertain. The CDR3 runs 17 residues. V shed 6 bases, J shed 5 bases, and the junction held 12 bases outside the gene matches. CDR3 nucleotides: TGTGCCAGCAGCTACGCAAGAATAGCGGGAGGGAACAATGAGCAGTTCTTC. It yields the protein CASSYARIAGGNNEQFF.

This clonotype was seen repeatedly, ten times or more. The CDR3 region has the DNA TGTGCCAGCAGCGCCCCGGGACTAGACGCCGGGGAGCTGTTTTTT. Amino acid sequence: CASSAPGLDAGELFF. V usage is TRBV9 and J usage is TRBJ2-2; TRBD2 agrees at 8 bases. This CDR3 has 15 residues. V lost 3 bases, J lost 6 bases, and 7 bases stayed unmatched. Germline lookup yields CDR1 SGDLS and CDR2 YYNGEE.

This clonotype was picked up many times. The rearrangement uses TRBV9 and TRBJ2-5, with TRBD2 matching over 13 bases. CDR1 and CDR2 (germline): SGDLS, YYNGEE. The CDR3 runs 16 residues. V was clipped by 2 bases and J by 5 bases; unmatched bases: 6. The CDR3 region is CASSVSTSGRWETQYF. The CDR3 DNA reads TGTGCCAGCAGCGTCTCGACTAGCGGGAGGTGGGAGACCCAGTACTTC. Together with reference TRBV9 and TRBJ2-5, the CDR3 gives the full variable domain: DSGVTQTPKHLITATGQRVTLRCSPRSGDLSVYWYQQSLDQGLQFLIQYYNGEERAKGNILERFSAQQFPDLHSELNLSSLELGDSALYFCASSVSTSGRWETQYFGPGTRLLVL.

This clonotype was picked up many times. The J gene is TRBJ2-5, the V gene TRBV9; D is perhaps TRBD2 (6 bases). The germline V and J ends were trimmed by 4 bases and 3 bases, with 13 bases remaining between them. Germline CDR1 reads SGDLS; CDR2 reads YYNGEE. The CDR3 sequence is 14 residues long. The CDR3 DNA reads as TGTGCCAGCAGCCCCCAAGTAGCGGAAGAGACCCAGTACTTC. It translates to CASSPQVAEETQYF.

This clonotype showed up many times. J is TRBJ1-2 and V is TRBV9; D is ambiguous. V lost 3 bases, J lost 7 bases, and 16 bases lay in between. CDR1 is SGDLS and CDR2 is YYNGEE in the germline V gene. The CDR3 has 14 residues. CDR3 sequence reads: CASSAQSRVPGYTF. The CDR3 nucleotides read TGTGCCAGCAGCGCCCAGTCTAGGGTTCCTGGCTACACCTTC.

This clonotype was seen repeatedly, ten times or more. This chain connects TRBV9 to TRBJ2-5; D not certain. There are 14 residues in the CDR3. The germline CDR1 and CDR2 sequences are SGDLS and YYNGEE. The germline V and J ends were trimmed by 4 bases and 0 bases, with 10 bases remaining between them. The CDR3 sequence is CASSLDPNQETQYF. As DNA, the CDR3 is TGTGCCAGCAGCCTCGACCCCAACCAAGAGACCCAGTACTTC.

This clonotype has ten or more counts. The chain links TRBV9 to TRBJ2-1; 7 bases line up with TRBD2. V lost 3 bases, J lost 4 bases, and 4 bases stayed unmatched. CDR3 length: 14 amino acids. The germline V gene has CDR1 SGDLS and CDR2 YYNGEE. CDR3 protein: CASSAGTIYNEQFF. In DNA form, the CDR3 reads TGTGCCAGCAGCGCCGGGACTATTTACAATGAGCAGTTCTTC.

The chain links TRBV9 to TRBJ2-1; 13 bases are a match to TRBD2. Per germline, CDR1 SGDLS and CDR2 YYNGEE. The CDR3 has 19 amino acids. V was pared by 1 base and J by 5 bases, with 12 bases of the junction left unmatched. Written as DNA, the CDR3 is TGTGCCAGCAGCGTAAGGACTAGCGGGAGTGGGGTTGGGGACAATGAGCAGTTCTTC. This encodes CASSVRTSGSGVGDNEQFF.

This clonotype was recorded many times. V is TRBV9 and J is TRBJ2-1; the D gene is possibly TRBD2 (6 bases). The V gene's germline CDR1 is SGDLS and CDR2 YYNGEE. This CDR3 is built from 15 residues. V shed 0 bases and J shed 8 bases, with 15 bases lying between them. The CDR3 sequence: CASSVGLAIGHEQFF. The CDR3 nucleotides are TGTGCCAGCAGCGTAGGTCTAGCGATTGGCCATGAGCAGTTCTTC. The full variable domain, in which reference TRBV9 and TRBJ2-1 provide the parts outside the CDR3, is DSGVTQTPKHLITATGQRVTLRCSPRSGDLSVYWYQQSLDQGLQFLIQYYNGEERAKGNILERFSAQQFPDLHSELNLSSLELGDSALYFCASSVGLAIGHEQFFGPGTRLTVL.

The chain joins TRBV9 to TRBJ2-1; D is possibly TRBD1 (7 bases). The CDR3 totals 15 residues. Germline CDR1 is SGDLS and CDR2 is YYNGEE. Trimming took off 2 bases at V and 6 bases at J, with 15 bases between the two ends. CDR3 in amino acids: CASSVAGQGGNEQFF. CDR3 DNA: TGTGCCAGCAGCGTGGCCGGCCAGGGGGGCAATGAGCAGTTCTTC.

This clonotype showed up many times. The chain has TRBV9 and TRBJ2-2; the D is unclear. V was shortened by 0 bases and J by 4 bases, with 7 bases between the two germline ends. The germline gives CDR1 SGDLS, CDR2 YYNGEE. The CDR3 loop spans 14 amino acids. The CDR3 region is CASSVARITGELFF. For the CDR3, the DNA is TGTGCCAGCAGCGTAGCTCGGATCACCGGGGAGCTGTTTTTT. The entire variable domain, with the rest obtained from reference TRBV9 and TRBJ2-2, is as follows: DSGVTQTPKHLITATGQRVTLRCSPRSGDLSVYWYQQSLDQGLQFLIQYYNGEERAKGNILERFSAQQFPDLHSELNLSSLELGDSALYFCASSVARITGELFFGEGSRLTVL.

This clonotype was observed at least ten times. CDR3 residues: CASSAHRASSGNTIYF. The CDR3 bases are TGTGCCAGCAGCGCTCACAGGGCCTCCTCTGGAAACACCATATATTTT. This sequence joins TRBV9 and TRBJ1-3, with D possibly being TRBD1 (6 bases). The germline CDR1 and CDR2 sequences are SGDLS and YYNGEE. Trimming removed 3 bases at V and 0 bases at J, with 13 bases between. CDR3 length: 16 amino acids. Full variable domain (rest looked up from reference TRBV9 and TRBJ1-3): DSGVTQTPKHLITATGQRVTLRCSPRSGDLSVYWYQQSLDQGLQFLIQYYNGEERAKGNILERFSAQQFPDLHSELNLSSLELGDSALYFCASSAHRASSGNTIYFGEGSWLTVV.

This clonotype was observed at least ten times. The V and J genes are TRBV9 and TRBJ2-7; D gene ambiguous. The CDR3 totals 14 residues. Germline CDR1 SGDLS, CDR2 YYNGEE. Trimming cost V 0 bases and J 1 base, with 8 bases left between them. CDR3 in DNA: TGTGCCAGCAGCGTAGGGGCGGAATCCTACGAGCAGTACTTC. It encodes CASSVGAESYEQYF.

In this sample, this clonotype turned up many times. The rearrangement joins TRBV9 to TRBJ2-6; D is unresolved. V lost 7 bases and J 4 bases, leaving 12 bases between the germline ends. Germline lookup yields CDR1 SGDLS and CDR2 YYNGEE. The CDR3 loop spans 14 amino acids. The CDR3 loop is CASAAHGGANVLTF. The CDR3 nucleotides are TGTGCCAGCGCCGCCCACGGCGGGGCCAACGTCCTGACTTTC.

This clonotype came up many times. This rearrangement joins TRBV9 to TRBJ1-2; 8 nucleotides align to TRBD1. The CDR3 length is 14 residues. The ends lost 3 bases at V and 4 bases at J; junction bases unmatched: 5. Germline CDR1 and CDR2: SGDLS and YYNGEE. The CDR3 sequence is CASSAGGSGYGYTF. In DNA, the CDR3 is TGTGCCAGCAGCGCAGGGGGCTCGGGCTATGGCTACACCTTC. The full variable domain, rest sourced from reference TRBV9 and TRBJ1-2, is DSGVTQTPKHLITATGQRVTLRCSPRSGDLSVYWYQQSLDQGLQFLIQYYNGEERAKGNILERFSAQQFPDLHSELNLSSLELGDSALYFCASSAGGSGYGYTFGSGTRLTVV.

This clonotype came up many times. The chain recombines TRBV9 with TRBJ2-7; 7 bases align to TRBD2. Germline-derived CDR1 and CDR2 are SGDLS and YYNGEE. J gave up 6 bases and V 0 bases, and 3 bases lay outside the gene matches. The CDR3 has 13 amino acids. The CDR3 loop reads CASSVGEGAEQYF. The CDR3, as DNA: TGTGCCAGCAGCGTAGGGGAGGGTGCCGAGCAGTACTTC.

This clonotype was observed many times. This chain uses TRBV9 with TRBJ2-7; D possibly corresponds to TRBD1 (6 bases). V dropped 3 bases and J dropped 2 bases, with 15 bases sitting between them. This CDR3 spans 15 amino acids. Germline CDR1 SGDLS, CDR2 YYNGEE. The CDR3 reads CASSAGTRPPYEQYF. The CDR3 nucleotides read TGTGCCAGCAGCGCCGGGACAAGGCCGCCCTACGAGCAGTACTTC.

This clonotype was observed at least ten times. This rearrangement joins TRBV21-1 to TRBJ2-5; TRBD1, the table's D call, lacks a check against the DNA. TRBV21-1 is flagged as a pseudogene. The CDR3 runs to 16 residues. CDR3 bases: TGTGCCAGCAGCAAAAGGGGGACCGTCGGGGAAGAGACCCAGTACTTC. Its protein is CASSKRGTVGEETQYF.

At least ten counts were recorded for this clonotype. The chain joins TRBV9 to TRBJ2-7; D might be TRBD1 (5 bases). The ends were cut back, 4 bases at V and 2 bases at J, with 16 bases in the middle. The V gene's germline CDR1 is SGDLS and CDR2 YYNGEE. The CDR3 has 15 amino acids. CDR3 in amino acids: CASSPDRGRAYEQYF. The CDR3 coding sequence is TGTGCCAGCAGCCCCGATCGTGGCAGGGCCTACGAGCAGTACTTC.

This clonotype was seen at least ten times. This chain uses TRBV9 with TRBJ2-3; unclear D gene. This CDR3 region has 13 residues. Trimming took 0 bases from V and 4 from J, leaving 6 bases between them. The germline V gene has CDR1 SGDLS and CDR2 YYNGEE. In nucleotides, the CDR3 is TGTGCCAGCAGCGTAGCTACTCCAGATACGCAGTATTTT. Residues: CASSVATPDTQYF.

This clonotype has a count of ten or more. V is TRBV9 and J is TRBJ2-2; D uncertain. This CDR3 spans 14 amino acids. Germline V gene lookup returns CDR1 SGDLS and CDR2 YYNGEE. V shed 0 bases and J shed 4 bases, with 7 bases lying between them. CDR3 loop: CASSVVGFTGELFF. The CDR3 DNA sequence: TGTGCCAGCAGCGTAGTTGGGTTCACCGGGGAGCTGTTTTTT.